The next 25 T cell receptor beta chains were all read from a single sample in a study of blood T cell repertoires in COVID-19. Data came from immunoSEQ multiplex PCR; TCRdb stores just in-frame clones and leaves some out. The data contain 150,000 to 200,000 clones, roughly 79% of them seen just once; the ten biggest clones take up 12%. Sequenced: peripheral blood. The receptor source for this set is an elderly woman with COVID-19, enrolled during active disease.

The rearrangement uses TRBV11-3 and TRBJ2-1; 10 bases match TRBD2. The CDR3 length is 15 residues. J was trimmed by 9 bases and V by 4 bases; bases with no gene match: 9. In germline, CDR1 is SGHNT, CDR2 YENEEA. CDR3 loop: CASSSVSGGVSEQFF. Here the CDR3 DNA reads TGTGCCAGCAGCTCTGTCAGCGGGGGGGTGAGTGAGCAGTTCTTC.

The rearrangement joins TRBV11-2 to TRBJ2-7; 12 bases align to TRBD2. Unmatched junction bases numbered 2, after V lost 4 bases and J lost 1 base. The germline V gene has CDR1 SGHAT and CDR2 FQNNGV. CDR3 size: 15 residues. Here the CDR3 DNA reads TGTGCCAGCAGCTCCCTAGCGGGGGGGTCCTACGAGCAGTACTTC. This encodes CASSSLAGGSYEQYF.

The chain is built from TRBV3-1 (or the pseudogene TRBV3-2) and TRBJ2-7; D is perhaps TRBD1 (5 bases). Trimming removed 3 bases from V and 9 bases from J, with 12 bases in between. This CDR3 is built from 12 residues. Germline CDR1 reads LGHDT; CDR2 reads YNNKEL (reference sequence). CDR3 nucleotide sequence: TGTGCCAGCAGCCAGGCAGGGATCATGCAGTACTTC. This encodes CASSQAGIMQYF.

The V and J genes are TRBV7-6 and TRBJ1-1; 10 bases align to TRBD1. The CDR3 is 14 residues long. The V gene end was trimmed by 5 bases and the J gene end by 7 bases; junction bases not matched to a gene: 7. In germline, CDR1 is SGHVS, CDR2 FNYEAQ. The CDR3 DNA reads as TGTGCCAGCAGCCGGTCCCGGGACAGGGGTGAAGCTTTCTTT. Its translation is CASSRSRDRGEAFF.

This clone occurred a few times. The V call is TRBV18, the J call TRBJ1-2; the match to TRBD1 covers 10 bases. Trimming removed 1 base from V and 8 bases from J; junction bases left unmatched: 4. The CDR3 spans 14 residues. Germline CDR1 is KGHSH and CDR2 is LQKENI. The CDR3: CASSPQTGGRGYTF. DNA for the CDR3: TGTGCCAGCTCACCACAGACAGGGGGCCGCGGCTACACCTTC. The entire variable domain, with the rest obtained from reference TRBV18 and TRBJ1-2, is as follows: NAGVMQNPRHLVRRRGQEARLRCSPMKGHSHVYWYRQLPEEGLKFMVYLQKENIIDESGMPKERFSAEFPKEGPSILRIQQVVRGDSAAYFCASSPQTGGRGYTFGSGTRLTVV.

The CDR3 DNA is TGTGCCAGCAATGCGGACAGGGGGTTTTCGCATGAAGCTTTCTTT. The encoded protein is CASNADRGFSHEAFF. The gene calls are TRBV7-9 and TRBJ1-1; 10 bases match TRBD1. Germline-derived CDR1 and CDR2 are SEHNR and FQNEAQ (reference sequence). With 7 bases clipped from V and 7 bases from J, the junction kept 12 bases outside the gene matches. This CDR3 has 15 amino acids.

The chain is built from TRBV7-3 and TRBJ2-2; 10 bases are shared with TRBD2. The trim removed 0 bases at V and 4 bases at J, leaving 11 bases unmatched. The CDR3 runs to 19 residues. Germline loops: CDR1 SGHTA, CDR2 FQGTGA. CDR3 nucleotide sequence: TGTGCCAGCAGCTTAACGTTTCCAACAGCGGGGGGGTCCACCGGGGAGCTGTTTTTT. It specifies CASSLTFPTAGGSTGELFF.

This clone was seen just once. The V and J genes are TRBV28 and TRBJ2-1; TRBD2 matches at 10 bases. From germline, CDR1 is MDHEN and CDR2 SYDVKM. The CDR3 is 16 residues long. V trimming: 1 base; J trimming: 9 bases; junction bases outside the gene matches: 9. CDR3 amino acids: CASSLLLPSGGSEQFF. CDR3 sequence (DNA): TGTGCCAGCAGTTTATTGCTTCCTAGCGGGGGTTCTGAGCAGTTCTTC.

The chain uses TRBV9 and TRBJ2-3; possible D gene TRBD1, 5 bases. The CDR3 has 13 residues. Germline-derived CDR1 and CDR2 are SGDLS and YYNGEE. With 3 bases removed from V and 4 bases from J, the gap between germline ends came to 9 bases. CDR3 sequence reads: CASSEGPADTQYF. In DNA form, the CDR3 reads TGTGCCAGCAGCGAGGGGCCCGCAGATACGCAGTATTTT.

The genes are TRBV20-1 and TRBJ1-2, with 10 bases matching TRBD1. V lost 3 bases, J lost 3 bases, and 4 bases stayed unmatched. Germline values: CDR1 DFQATT, CDR2 SNEGSKA (reference sequence). The CDR3 totals 14 residues. CDR3 region: CSASATGGDYGYTF. The DNA for the CDR3 is TGCAGTGCTAGTGCGACAGGGGGCGACTATGGCTACACCTTC.

This clone has just one count. The chain joins TRBV27 to TRBJ1-4; TRBD1 aligns across 7 bases. Germline V gene data show CDR1 as MNHEY and CDR2 as SMNVEV (reference sequence). The length of the CDR3 is 17 residues. J gave up 1 base and V 1 base, and 6 bases lay outside the gene matches. The CDR3, as DNA: TGTGCCAGCAGTTTATGGGGTCAGGGGGGAACTAATGAAAAACTGTTTTTT. Translating it yields CASSLWGQGGTNEKLFF.

The chain employs TRBV19 and TRBJ1-5; D is unclear. This CDR3 is built from 14 residues. V lost 4 bases and J 5 bases, leaving 12 bases between the germline ends. Germline lookup yields CDR1 LNHDA and CDR2 SQIVND (reference sequence). The CDR3 sequence is CASSKVGRDQPQHF. The CDR3 nucleotides read TGTGCCAGTAGTAAGGTCGGGCGGGATCAGCCCCAGCATTTT.

The chain carries TRBV25-1 and TRBJ2-7; D call uncertain. There are 11 residues in the CDR3. The germline CDR1 and CDR2 sequences are MGHDK and SYGVNS. V gave up 6 bases and J gave up 7 bases, with 10 bases separating them. The CDR3 nucleotides read TGTGCCAGCAGCCACGGGTGGGAGCAGTACTTC. Its protein is CASSHGWEQYF.

The J gene is TRBJ2-1, the V gene TRBV28; 7 bases line up with TRBD1. This CDR3 spans 13 amino acids. Germline V CDR1 and CDR2: MDHEN, SYDVKM. Losses at the gene ends were 6 bases for V and 3 bases for J; bases not matched to a gene: 2. CDR3 protein: CASSRTGYNEQFF. CDR3 nucleotide sequence: TGTGCCAGCAGCAGGACAGGCTACAATGAGCAGTTCTTC.

CDR3 region: CASSLTGGQETQYF. Written as DNA, the CDR3 is TGTGCCAGCAGTTTGACAGGGGGCCAAGAGACCCAGTACTTC. The chain combines TRBV5-6 with TRBJ2-5; 9 positions agree with TRBD1. Germline V gives CDR1 SGHDT, CDR2 YYEEEE. The trim removed 5 bases at V and 1 base at J, leaving 3 bases unmatched. The CDR3 extends over 14 amino acids.

The chain uses TRBV19 and TRBJ2-5; 7 bases agree with TRBD1. The CDR3 totals 13 residues. Germline lookup yields CDR1 LNHDA and CDR2 SQIVND (reference sequence). V lost 10 bases to trimming and J lost 1 base; unmatched junction nucleotides: 6. This CDR3 is CATSTGPQETQYF. The CDR3 DNA sequence: TGTGCCACCTCGACAGGGCCCCAAGAGACCCAGTACTTC.

The rearrangement uses TRBV5-4 and TRBJ1-3; D is unclear. The CDR3 consists of 15 residues. V lost 1 base, J lost 0 bases, and 8 bases lay in between. Per the germline V gene, CDR1 is SGHNT and CDR2 is YYREEE (reference sequence). This CDR3 is CASSLQVGSGNTIYF. CDR3 in DNA: TGTGCCAGCAGCTTGCAGGTGGGCTCTGGAAACACCATATATTTT.

This chain joins TRBV2 and TRBJ1-6; 7 nucleotides match TRBD1. The germline V gene encodes CDR1 SNHLY and CDR2 FYNNEI. The CDR3 is made up of 20 amino acids. V shed 4 bases and J 0 bases; nucleotides not matched to a gene: 15. This CDR3 is CASSGTPPGQMSSYNSPLHF. The CDR3 bases are TGTGCCAGCAGTGGGACCCCACCGGGACAGATGAGCTCCTATAATTCACCCCTCCACTTT.

This clone was observed a handful of times. V and J are TRBV6-6 and TRBJ2-3; 14 bases align to TRBD2. The V segment lost 0 bases and the J segment 8 bases; nucleotides outside the gene matches: 4. Germline assignment: CDR1 MNHNY and CDR2 SVGAGI (reference sequence). CDR3 length: 16 residues. In DNA, the CDR3 is TGTGCCAGCAGTTACTCGACTAGCGGGGGGGCGGGTACGCAGTATTTT. It translates to CASSYSTSGGAGTQYF.

The CDR3 sequence is CASSLQGINDEQYF. CDR3 DNA: TGCGCCAGCAGCTTGCAGGGAATCAACGACGAGCAGTACTTC. This chain connects TRBV5-1 to TRBJ2-7; D is possibly TRBD1 (5 bases). V was shortened by 1 base and J by 5 bases, with 13 bases between the two germline ends. CDR1 and CDR2 (germline): SGHRS, YFSETQ. The CDR3 has 14 residues.

The CDR3 loop reads CASSILGAEDGYTF. The CDR3 bases are TGTGCCAGTAGTATATTAGGGGCTGAGGATGGCTACACCTTC. The rearrangement uses TRBV19 and TRBJ1-2; a possible D gene is TRBD1 (5 bases). Trimming took off 2 bases at V and 6 bases at J, with 13 bases between the two ends. In germline, CDR1 is LNHDA, CDR2 SQIVND (reference sequence). The CDR3 contains 14 residues.

This clone was counted a few times. Other DNA sequences within the sample encode an identical CDR3. The chain is built from TRBV2 and TRBJ2-1; the D gene is possibly TRBD2 (6 bases). From germline, CDR1 is SNHLY and CDR2 FYNNEI. V dropped 8 bases and J dropped 1 base, with 12 bases sitting between them. The CDR3 consists of 14 residues. Written as DNA, the CDR3 is TGTGCCAGCTCTCCGGGAGTGTCCTACAATGAGCAGTTCTTC. It yields the protein CASSPGVSYNEQFF.

The chain is built from TRBV19 and TRBJ1-2; no definite D call. V lost 4 bases, J lost 6 bases, and 9 bases lay in between. Germline V gene data show CDR1 as LNHDA and CDR2 as SQIVND (reference sequence). The CDR3 has 12 residues. CDR3 residues: CASSKDSHGYTF. In DNA form, the CDR3 reads TGTGCCAGTAGTAAGGACTCTCATGGCTACACCTTC.

The table lists this clone with a count of one. The CDR3 bases are TGTGCCAGCAGCTCCTGGACTAGCGGTGAGACCCAGTACTTC. Translation gives CASSSWTSGETQYF. The chain joins TRBV13 to TRBJ2-5; TRBD2 aligns across 10 bases. Germline V gives CDR1 PRHDT, CDR2 FYEKMQ (reference sequence). This CDR3 is 14 amino acids long. The ends lost 4 bases at V and 5 bases at J; junction bases unmatched: 4. Drawing the rest from reference TRBV13 and TRBJ2-5, the complete variable domain is AAGVIQSPRHLIKEKRETATLKCYPIPRHDTVYWYQQGPGQDPQFLISFYEKMQSDKGSIPDRFSAQQFSDYHSELNMSSLELGDSALYFCASSSWTSGETQYFGPGTRLLVL.

The chain is built from TRBV28 and TRBJ2-3; 9 positions match TRBD2. Germline trimming cut 5 bases from V and 2 bases from J; bases unmatched to any gene: 5. Germline lookup yields CDR1 MDHEN and CDR2 SYDVKM. CDR3 length: 15 residues. The CDR3 protein is CASSPLAGFTDTQYF. The CDR3 nucleotides are TGTGCCAGCAGTCCTCTAGCGGGATTCACAGATACGCAGTATTTT.